This entry concerns a single T cell receptor (beta chain). Its target antigen remains unknown. No base quality values were provided; no much bigger clone lies one nucleotide off. Separate from the approximately 700-subject first cohort, the validation cohort of some 130 subjects was the group to which the donors belonged. The sample is drawn from a study of cytomegalovirus exposure and HLA in healthy donors (dated by TCRdb to the late 2010s). Regarding the study in general: A later analysis indicated that the 95 to 150 validation repertoires were generated on the platform also employed for the roughly 730 repertoires of the first cohort. The study combined high-throughput TCR immunosequencing, statistical association of individual TCRs with disease status, and machine learning to predict cytomegalovirus infection status. A separate validation cohort of approximately 120 different subjects was used in addition to the roughly 700-subject first cohort. The study was designed to test whether signatures of past pathogen exposure could be identified by cataloging public T cell receptors.

From the cysteine up to the phenylalanine, the CDR3 has a length of 15 residues. Here the CDR3 DNA is all that survives: 45 bases in frame from base 1. Relative to germline, V is 4 bases shorter and J is 3 bases shorter, with 13 bases between their ends. From a lookup of the germline V gene, CDR1 and CDR2 are LGHNA and YNFKEQ. Results and caveats for the whole study, not just this receptor: The classifier was reported to diagnose cytomegalovirus status with high specificity and sensitivity in both the original cohort and the validation cohort. A later analysis found that TCRs clustered in the first cohort also tended to co-occur in the 130 or so validation repertoires, with 90% to 95% of cluster scores above 0. It was suggested by the authors that the approach could potentially be generalized to other disease states and immunological phenotypes. A total of 150 to 200 TCR beta chains were listed by the study as associated with cytomegalovirus. In vitro tests confirmed that a few of the cytomegalovirus-associated TCR beta chains recognize cytomegalovirus antigens. While some public TCRs were present in many individuals, most TCR sequences turned up only very rarely across donors. A later analysis had no HLA typing for the validation cohort, so co-occurrence there was scored across all 120 repertoires.

The library was obtained by the immunoSEQ multiplex PCR assay. The original methods were these. To diagnose cytomegalovirus status from the catalog of TCR beta chain sequences, a statistical classification framework was built. This immuneACCESS table, as held by TCRdb, lists in-frame sequences with V and J called but not all clones. Of the missing ones, under half trace to an unresolved V gene in checked studies; the others have no known cause. The V and J calls and clone size come from that table; D and trimming were worked out from the DNA. The sample table records about 130,000 clones; roughly 95% of these occur just once. Jointly, the top ten make up about 1.7% of the sample.

The sequence joins TRBV4-2 to TRBJ2-1, with TRBD2 perhaps the D gene, on 6 matching bases. The sequence was obtained from a young man in good health and CMV-seronegative. Sequenced material: PBMCs. Read as DNA, the sequence is TGTGCCAGCAGCCTCCGGGAGAGGGGCTACAATGAGCAGTTCTTC. Translated, this gives CASSLRERGYNEQFF.